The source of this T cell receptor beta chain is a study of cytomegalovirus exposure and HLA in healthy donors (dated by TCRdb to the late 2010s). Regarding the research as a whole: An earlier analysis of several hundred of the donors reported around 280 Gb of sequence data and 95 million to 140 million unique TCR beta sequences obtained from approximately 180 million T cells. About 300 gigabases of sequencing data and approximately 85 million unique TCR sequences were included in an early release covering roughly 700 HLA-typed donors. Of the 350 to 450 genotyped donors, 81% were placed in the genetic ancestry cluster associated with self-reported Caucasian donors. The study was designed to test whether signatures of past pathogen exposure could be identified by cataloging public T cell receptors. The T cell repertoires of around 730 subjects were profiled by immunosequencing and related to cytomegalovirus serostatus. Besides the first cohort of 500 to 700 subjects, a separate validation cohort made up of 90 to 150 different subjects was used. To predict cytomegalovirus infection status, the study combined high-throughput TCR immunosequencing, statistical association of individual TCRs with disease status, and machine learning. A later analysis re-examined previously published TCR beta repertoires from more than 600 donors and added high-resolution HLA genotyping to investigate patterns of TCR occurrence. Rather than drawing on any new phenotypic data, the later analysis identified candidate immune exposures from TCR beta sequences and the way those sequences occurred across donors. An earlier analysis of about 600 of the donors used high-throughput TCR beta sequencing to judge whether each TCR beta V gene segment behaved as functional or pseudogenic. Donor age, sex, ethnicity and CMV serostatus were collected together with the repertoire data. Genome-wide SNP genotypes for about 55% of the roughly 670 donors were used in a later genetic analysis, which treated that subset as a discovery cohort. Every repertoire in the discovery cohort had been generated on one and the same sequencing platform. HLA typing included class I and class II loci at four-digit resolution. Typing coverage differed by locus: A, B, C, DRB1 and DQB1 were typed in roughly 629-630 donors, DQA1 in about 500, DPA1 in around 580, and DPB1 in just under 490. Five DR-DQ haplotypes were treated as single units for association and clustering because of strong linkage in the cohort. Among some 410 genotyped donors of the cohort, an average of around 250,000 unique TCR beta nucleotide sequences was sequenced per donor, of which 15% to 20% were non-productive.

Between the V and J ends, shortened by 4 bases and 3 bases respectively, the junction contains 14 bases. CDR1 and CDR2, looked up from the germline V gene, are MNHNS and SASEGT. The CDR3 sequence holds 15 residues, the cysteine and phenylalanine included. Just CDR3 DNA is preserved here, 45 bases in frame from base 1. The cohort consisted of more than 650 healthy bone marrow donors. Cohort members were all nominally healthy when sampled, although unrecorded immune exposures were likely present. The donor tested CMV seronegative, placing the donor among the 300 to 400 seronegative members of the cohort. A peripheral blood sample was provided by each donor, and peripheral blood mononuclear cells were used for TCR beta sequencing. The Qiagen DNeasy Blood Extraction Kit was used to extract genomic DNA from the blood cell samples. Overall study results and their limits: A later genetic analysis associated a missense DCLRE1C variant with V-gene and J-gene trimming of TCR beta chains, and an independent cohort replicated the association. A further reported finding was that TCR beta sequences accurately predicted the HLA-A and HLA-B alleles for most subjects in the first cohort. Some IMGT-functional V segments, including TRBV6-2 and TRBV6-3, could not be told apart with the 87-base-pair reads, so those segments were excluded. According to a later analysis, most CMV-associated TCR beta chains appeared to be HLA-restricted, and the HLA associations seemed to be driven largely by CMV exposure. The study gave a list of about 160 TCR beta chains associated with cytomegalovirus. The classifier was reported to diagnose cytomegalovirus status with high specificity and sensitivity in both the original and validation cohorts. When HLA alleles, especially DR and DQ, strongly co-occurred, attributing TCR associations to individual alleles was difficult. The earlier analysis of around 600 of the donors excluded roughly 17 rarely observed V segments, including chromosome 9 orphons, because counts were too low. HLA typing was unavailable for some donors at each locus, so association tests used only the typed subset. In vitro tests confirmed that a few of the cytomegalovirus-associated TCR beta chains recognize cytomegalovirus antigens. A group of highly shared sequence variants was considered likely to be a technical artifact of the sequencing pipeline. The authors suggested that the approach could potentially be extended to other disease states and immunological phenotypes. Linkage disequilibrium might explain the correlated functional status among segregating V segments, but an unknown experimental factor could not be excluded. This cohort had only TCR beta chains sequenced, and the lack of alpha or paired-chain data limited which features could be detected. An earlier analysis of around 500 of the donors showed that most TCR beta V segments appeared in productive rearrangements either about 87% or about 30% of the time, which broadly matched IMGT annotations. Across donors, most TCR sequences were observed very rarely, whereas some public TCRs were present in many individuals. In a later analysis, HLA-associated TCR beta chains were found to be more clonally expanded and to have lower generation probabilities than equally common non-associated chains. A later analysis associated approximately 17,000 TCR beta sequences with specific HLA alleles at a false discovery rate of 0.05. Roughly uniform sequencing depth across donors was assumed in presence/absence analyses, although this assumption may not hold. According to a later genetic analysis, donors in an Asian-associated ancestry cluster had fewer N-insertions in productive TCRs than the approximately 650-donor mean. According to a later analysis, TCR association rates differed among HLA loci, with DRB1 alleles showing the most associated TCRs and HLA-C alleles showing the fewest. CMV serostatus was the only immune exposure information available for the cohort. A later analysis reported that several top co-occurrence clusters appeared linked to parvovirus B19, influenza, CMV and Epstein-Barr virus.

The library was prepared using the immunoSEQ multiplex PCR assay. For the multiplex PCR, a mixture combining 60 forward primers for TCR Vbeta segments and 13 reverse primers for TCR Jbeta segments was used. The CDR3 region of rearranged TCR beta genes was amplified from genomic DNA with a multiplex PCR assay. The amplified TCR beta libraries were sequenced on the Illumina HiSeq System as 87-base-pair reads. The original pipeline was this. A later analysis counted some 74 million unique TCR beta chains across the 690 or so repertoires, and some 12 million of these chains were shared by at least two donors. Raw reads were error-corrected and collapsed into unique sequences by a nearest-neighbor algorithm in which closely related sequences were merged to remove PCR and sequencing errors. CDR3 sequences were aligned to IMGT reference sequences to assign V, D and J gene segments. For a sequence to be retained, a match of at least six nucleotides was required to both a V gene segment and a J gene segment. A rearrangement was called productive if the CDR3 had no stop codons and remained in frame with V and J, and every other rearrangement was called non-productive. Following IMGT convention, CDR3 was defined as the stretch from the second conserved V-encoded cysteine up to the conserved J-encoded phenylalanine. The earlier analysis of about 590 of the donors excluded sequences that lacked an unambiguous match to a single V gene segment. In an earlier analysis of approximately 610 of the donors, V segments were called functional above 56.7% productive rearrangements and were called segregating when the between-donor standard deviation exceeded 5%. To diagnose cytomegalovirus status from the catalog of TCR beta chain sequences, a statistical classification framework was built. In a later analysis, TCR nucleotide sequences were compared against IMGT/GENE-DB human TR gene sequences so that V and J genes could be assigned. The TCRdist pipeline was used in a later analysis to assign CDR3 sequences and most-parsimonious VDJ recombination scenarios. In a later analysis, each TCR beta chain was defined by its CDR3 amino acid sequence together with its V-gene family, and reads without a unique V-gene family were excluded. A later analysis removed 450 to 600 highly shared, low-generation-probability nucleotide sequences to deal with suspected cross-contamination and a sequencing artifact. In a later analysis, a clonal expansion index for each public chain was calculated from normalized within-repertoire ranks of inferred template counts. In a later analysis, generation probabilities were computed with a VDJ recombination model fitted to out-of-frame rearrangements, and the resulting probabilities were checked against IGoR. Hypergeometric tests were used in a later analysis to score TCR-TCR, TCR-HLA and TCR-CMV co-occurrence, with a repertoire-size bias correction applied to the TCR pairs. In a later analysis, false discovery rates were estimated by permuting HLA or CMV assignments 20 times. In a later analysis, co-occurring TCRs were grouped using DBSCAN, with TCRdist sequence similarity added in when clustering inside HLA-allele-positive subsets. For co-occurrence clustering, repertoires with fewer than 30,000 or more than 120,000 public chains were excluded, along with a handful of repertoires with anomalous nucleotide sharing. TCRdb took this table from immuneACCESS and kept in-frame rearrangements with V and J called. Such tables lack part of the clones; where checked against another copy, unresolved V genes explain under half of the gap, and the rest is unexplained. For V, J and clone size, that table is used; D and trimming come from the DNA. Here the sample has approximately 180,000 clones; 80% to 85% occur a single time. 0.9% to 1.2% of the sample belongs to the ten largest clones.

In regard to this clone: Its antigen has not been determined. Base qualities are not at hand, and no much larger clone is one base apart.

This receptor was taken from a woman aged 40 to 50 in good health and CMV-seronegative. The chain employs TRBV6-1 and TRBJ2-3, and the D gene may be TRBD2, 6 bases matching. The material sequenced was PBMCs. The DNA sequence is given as TGTGCCAGCAGTGTTGGGACTTCTTCAACAGATACGCAGTATTTT. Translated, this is CASSVGTSSTDTQYF.